Sequencing of this T cell receptor beta chain was carried out in a study of T cells after yellow fever vaccination. Findings of the study overall: The booster response re-showed most primary clones: 95% to 96% CD4, approximately 85% CD8.

J was trimmed by 9 bases and V by 0 bases; bases with no gene match: 5. The CDR3 consists of 15 residues. Germline CDR1 is KGHSH and CDR2 is LQKENI. MiXCR, applied by TCRdb to the 5' RACE reads, yields one record per CDR3 protein. The sample includes more than 90,000 distinct CDR3 sequences, approximately 8.4% of them seen just once. This clonotype was seen a few times. The target antigen is unknown. The rearrangement links TRBV18 to TRBJ2-1; 10 bases map to TRBD2. This clonotype originated in a man aged 30 to 45 who received the YFV17D yellow fever vaccine. This specimen was CD8+ T cells sorted from PBMCs, taken 45 days after the yellow fever booster vaccination. In DNA, the CDR3 is TGTGCCAGCTCACCACCCAGCGGGAGGGCCGGTGAGCAGTTCTTC. Protein product: CASSPPSGRAGEQFF.